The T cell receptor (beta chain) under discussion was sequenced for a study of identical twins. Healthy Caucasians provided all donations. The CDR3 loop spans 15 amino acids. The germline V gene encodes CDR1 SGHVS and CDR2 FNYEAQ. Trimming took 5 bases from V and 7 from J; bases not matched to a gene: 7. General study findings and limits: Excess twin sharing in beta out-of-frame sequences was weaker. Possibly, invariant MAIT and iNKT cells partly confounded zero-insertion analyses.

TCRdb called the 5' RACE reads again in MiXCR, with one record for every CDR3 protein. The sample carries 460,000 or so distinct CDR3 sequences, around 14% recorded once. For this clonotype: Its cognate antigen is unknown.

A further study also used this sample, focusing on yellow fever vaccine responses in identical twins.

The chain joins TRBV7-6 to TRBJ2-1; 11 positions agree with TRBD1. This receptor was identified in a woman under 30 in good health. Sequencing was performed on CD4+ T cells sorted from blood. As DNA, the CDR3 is TGTGCCAGCAGCCAAGACCGGGACAGGGGGAATGAGCAGTTCTTC. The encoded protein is CASSQDRDRGNEQFF.